The text below deals with one T cell receptor (beta chain). The antigen remains unidentified. Looked up from germline, CDR1 is LNHDA and CDR2 is SQIVND (reference sequence). CDR3 length equals 15 residues. With 7 bases removed from V and 5 bases from J, the gap between germline ends came to 20 bases. The source of the sample is a study of cytomegalovirus exposure and HLA in healthy donors. Study-level results: Upon later analysis, HLA-associated TCR beta chains proved more clonally expanded than other, equally common chains. In vitro testing confirmed a few CMV-associated chains as specific for CMV antigens. TRBV6-2, TRBV6-3 and other indistinguishable V segments were excluded.

PCR used 60 Vbeta primers and 13 Jbeta primers. Original handling: Approximately 12 million of 80 million or so unique TCR beta chains were shared, per a later count. Sequencing used immunoSEQ multiplex PCR; TCRdb keeps in-frame clones, though not all of them. The V and J calls and clone size were taken over from that table, and D and trimming were inferred from the DNA. Of about 130,000 clones in the sample, roughly 80% were seen once. The sequenced material came from PBMCs. V is TRBV19 and J is TRBJ1-1; D might be TRBD1 (6 bases). This TCR was sampled from a man between 25 and 39 years old in good health and CMV-seropositive. CDR3 sequence (DNA): TGTGCCAGTACCTTAATTGGGGGCCGATTGACTGAAGCTTTCTTT. It translates to CASTLIGGRLTEAFF.